The 31 T cell receptor beta chains listed next were all sequenced from one sample in a study of cytotoxic CD8 clonotypes in ibrutinib-treated CLL. Sequenced by immunoSEQ multiplex PCR; TCRdb stores in-frame clones only, minus some. The sample has more than 110,000 clones, 76% seen once. The sample here was PBMCs, taken after 24 months of ibrutinib treatment. These receptors all come from a human donor with chronic lymphocytic leukemia.

The rearrangement joins TRBV19 to TRBJ2-6, with unresolved D. Trimming removed 9 bases from V and 0 bases from J, with 3 bases in between. Germline V gene sequence: CDR1 LNHDA, CDR2 SQIVND (reference sequence). This CDR3 has 12 residues. The CDR3 region has the DNA TGTGCCAGCGGCTCTGGGGCCAACGTCCTGACTTTC. Its translation is CASGSGANVLTF.

This clone was observed a single time. Other DNA sequences in the sample encode the same CDR3. This chain connects TRBV5-1 to TRBJ1-1; no definite D call. The CDR3 extends over 13 amino acids. Trimming took 2 bases from V and 1 from J, leaving 6 bases between them. Germline V lookup: CDR1 SGHRS, CDR2 YFSETQ. The CDR3 DNA reads TGCGCCAGCAGCTTTGACGGGAACACTGAAGCTTTCTTT. Translated: CASSFDGNTEAFF. Drawing the rest from reference TRBV5-1 and TRBJ1-1, the complete variable domain is KAGVTQTPRYLIKTRGQQVTLSCSPISGHRSVSWYQQTPGQGLQFLFEYFSETQRNKGNFPGRFSGRQFSNSRSEMNVSTLELGDSALYLCASSFDGNTEAFFGQGTRLTVV.

The chain employs TRBV9 and TRBJ2-7; the D gene is possibly TRBD1 (8 bases). Per the germline V gene, CDR1 is SGDLS and CDR2 is YYNGEE. The CDR3 totals 14 residues. V lost 3 bases and J lost 3, with 13 bases in between. The CDR3 nucleotides read TGTGCCAGCAGCGAGGGAGGGACAGGCTACGAGCAGTACTTC. Residues: CASSEGGTGYEQYF.

The gene calls are TRBV28 and TRBJ2-7, with TRBD2 matching over 10 bases. J gave up 4 bases and V 8 bases, and 11 bases lay outside the gene matches. CDR1 and CDR2 from the germline V gene are MDHEN and SYDVKM. The CDR3 is 15 residues long. DNA of the CDR3: TGTGCCAGCGATCGCCTAGCGGGGGCCGGTTACGAGCAGTACTTC. Protein sequence: CASDRLAGAGYEQYF.

This chain connects TRBV11-2 to TRBJ2-6; D is perhaps TRBD2 (5 bases). V was pared by 5 bases and J by 1 base, with 12 bases between. The length of the CDR3 is 16 residues. The germline gives CDR1 SGHAT, CDR2 FQNNGV. The CDR3 protein is CASSPRTVSGANVLTF. The CDR3, as DNA: TGTGCCAGCAGCCCCCGGACTGTGTCTGGGGCCAACGTCCTGACTTTC.

This clone came up a few times. This chain links TRBV7-9 with TRBJ1-1; D remains unclear. Germline CDR1 SEHNR, CDR2 FQNEAQ (reference sequence). The CDR3 is 11 amino acids. The germline V and J ends were trimmed by 5 bases and 3 bases, with 4 bases remaining between them. CDR3 sequence: CASSADTEAFF. The CDR3 DNA sequence: TGTGCCAGCAGCGCCGACACTGAAGCTTTCTTT. The full variable domain, completed using reference TRBV7-9 and TRBJ1-1, is DTGVSQNPRHKITKRGQNVTFRCDPISEHNRLYWYRQTLGQGPEFLTYFQNEAQLEKSRLLSDRFSAERPKGSFSTLEIQRTEQGDSAMYLCASSADTEAFFGQGTRLTVV.

The genes are TRBV5-1 and TRBJ2-7; D is undetermined. Germline CDR1 SGHRS, CDR2 YFSETQ. CDR3 length equals 13 residues. The V and J ends lost 2 bases and 5 bases respectively, with 11 bases between them. CDR3 bases: TGCGCCAGCAGCTTTGGATCCTTCGACGAGCAGTACTTC. As protein: CASSFGSFDEQYF.

V is TRBV30 and J is TRBJ1-1, with D maybe TRBD1 (6 bases). CDR1 GTSNPN and CDR2 SVGIG come from the germline V gene (reference sequence). CDR3 length: 13 residues. Trimming left V 5 bases short and J 4 bases short, with 14 bases between. The chain's CDR3 is CAWSSRGGTEAFF. In DNA form, the CDR3 reads TGTGCCTGGTCGTCAAGGGGGGGCACTGAAGCTTTCTTT.

The genes are TRBV28 and TRBJ2-7; D may correspond to TRBD1 or TRBD2 (5 bases each). Germline V gives CDR1 MDHEN, CDR2 SYDVKM. V lost 6 bases to trimming and J lost 2 bases, with 20 bases between them. The CDR3 loop spans 16 amino acids. The CDR3 nucleotides read TGTGCCAGCAGGCTCCTCCGGCTCCGGGGCACCTACGAGCAGTACTTC. Amino acid sequence: CASRLLRLRGTYEQYF.

The rearrangement joins TRBV18 to TRBJ2-5; D is unresolved. V was pared by 5 bases and J by 2 bases, with 9 bases between. This CDR3 contains 13 residues. Germline CDR1 reads KGHSH; CDR2 reads LQKENI. Here the CDR3 reads CASSTNRQETQYF. For the CDR3, the DNA is TGTGCCAGCTCAACCAACAGACAAGAGACCCAGTACTTC.

This rearrangement joins TRBV7-3 to TRBJ2-1, with 8 bases matching TRBD2. Per germline, CDR1 SGHTA and CDR2 FQGTGA. With V trimmed by 2 bases and J by 7 bases, 7 bases remained unmatched. This CDR3 is built from 15 residues. The CDR3 loop reads CASSLGPGRGNEQFF. For the CDR3, the DNA is TGTGCCAGCAGCTTAGGGCCCGGGAGGGGGAATGAGCAGTTCTTC. Filled out from reference TRBV7-3 and TRBJ2-1, the complete variable domain reads GAGVSQTPSNKVTEKGKYVELRCDPISGHTALYWYRQSLGQGPEFLIYFQGTGAADDSGLPNDRFFAVRPEGSVSTLKIQRTERGDSAVYLCASSLGPGRGNEQFFGPGTRLTVL.

This chain joins TRBV15 and TRBJ2-3, with a tentative D call TRBD2 (6 bases). This CDR3 comprises 14 residues. Germline CDR1 reads LNHNV; CDR2 reads YYDKDF (reference sequence). The V end lost 3 bases, the J end lost 2 bases, and 9 bases lay between the germline ends. This CDR3 is CATSRGEVTDTQYF. CDR3 DNA: TGTGCCACCAGCAGGGGGGAGGTCACAGATACGCAGTATTTT.

The genes are TRBV7-8 and TRBJ2-4; D is unresolved. CDR3 length: 18 amino acids. Germline V gives CDR1 SGHVS, CDR2 FQNEAQ. Trimming left V 1 base short and J 0 bases short, with 16 bases between. CDR3 amino acids: CASSLGVVQSLAKNIQYF. As DNA, the CDR3 is TGTGCCAGCAGCTTAGGGGTAGTACAGAGTTTAGCCAAAAACATTCAGTACTTC.

Written as DNA, the CDR3 is TGTGCCAGTAGTATCAGAGGGACGGGGGACTATGGCTACACCTTC. It is translated as CASSIRGTGDYGYTF. The chain joins TRBV19 to TRBJ1-2, with D possibly matching TRBD1 (5 bases). The germline V gene has CDR1 LNHDA and CDR2 SQIVND (reference sequence). V lost 3 bases, J lost 3 bases, and 14 bases lay in between. The CDR3 length is 15 residues.

The rearrangement uses TRBV5-6 and TRBJ2-3, with 8 nucleotides matching TRBD2. The CDR3 is made up of 16 amino acids. The V gene's germline CDR1 is SGHDT and CDR2 YYEEEE. Losses at the gene ends were 1 base for V and 7 bases for J; bases not matched to a gene: 11. The CDR3, as DNA: TGTGCCAGCAGCTTGTTGGGCGGGACTAGTGTTTATACGCAGTATTTT. Protein product: CASSLLGGTSVYTQYF.

The chain's CDR3 is CASSPAQGWEKLFF. DNA of the CDR3: TGTGCCAGCAGTCCCGCACAGGGGTGGGAAAAACTGTTTTTT. The J gene is TRBJ1-4, the V gene TRBV25-1; 7 nucleotides match TRBD1. The V segment lost 5 bases and the J segment 8 bases; nucleotides outside the gene matches: 8. Germline-derived CDR1 and CDR2 are MGHDK and SYGVNS. The CDR3 spans 14 residues.

The chain joins TRBV19 to TRBJ2-7; unclear D gene. The CDR3 has 14 residues. Germline CDR1 and CDR2: LNHDA and SQIVND (reference sequence). Trimming pared 3 bases from V and 3 bases from J, leaving 12 bases between. CDR3 in amino acids: CASSIGGTVYEQYF. CDR3 bases: TGTGCCAGTAGTATTGGTGGCACCGTCTACGAGCAGTACTTC. The complete variable domain, with remaining parts taken from reference TRBV19 and TRBJ2-7, reads DGGITQSPKYLFRKEGQNVTLSCEQNLNHDAMYWYRQDPGQGLRLIYYSQIVNDFQKGDIAEGYSVSREKKESFPLTVTSAQKNPTAFYLCASSIGGTVYEQYFGPGTRLTVT.

The sample holds one count of this clone. The chain joins TRBV27 to TRBJ2-5, with 7 bases matching TRBD2. This CDR3 spans 15 amino acids. Germline V CDR1 and CDR2: MNHEY, SMNVEV (reference sequence). Germline trimming cut 5 bases from V and 2 bases from J; bases unmatched to any gene: 8. The CDR3 is CASSPGTGGQETQYF. CDR3 nucleotide sequence: TGTGCCAGCAGTCCCGGGACCGGGGGGCAAGAGACCCAGTACTTC.

This clone showed up just a few times. The rearrangement joins TRBV10-2 to TRBJ1-1; D is unresolved. The length of the CDR3 is 14 residues. In germline, CDR1 is WSHSY, CDR2 SAAADI. The V end lost 8 bases, the J end lost 3 bases, and 16 bases lay between the germline ends. CDR3 loop: CASAVSRPDTEAFF. The DNA for the CDR3 is TGCGCCAGCGCCGTAAGTCGACCGGACACTGAAGCTTTCTTT.

The chain links TRBV11-3 to TRBJ2-5; D call uncertain. The CDR3 is 13 amino acids. The germline CDR1 and CDR2 sequences are SGHNT and YENEEA. Trimming stripped 1 base from V and 3 bases from J, with 6 bases between. The CDR3 protein is CASSLVAEETQYF. CDR3 DNA sequence: TGTGCCAGCAGCTTAGTGGCGGAAGAGACCCAGTACTTC.

The V gene is TRBV18, the J gene TRBJ2-1, with D uncertain. Trimming cost V 2 bases and J 5 bases, with 7 bases left between them. The germline V gene encodes CDR1 KGHSH and CDR2 LQKENI. This CDR3 contains 13 residues. In nucleotides, the CDR3 is TGTGCCAGCTCACCATACATAAACAATGAGCAGTTCTTC. It yields the protein CASSPYINNEQFF.

The chain carries TRBV18 and TRBJ2-1, with D uncertain. The CDR3 is made up of 14 amino acids. Looked up from germline, CDR1 is KGHSH and CDR2 is LQKENI. Trimming shortened V by 6 bases and J by 0 bases, and 9 bases separated the two germline ends. CDR3 in DNA: TGTGCCAGCTCCGGATTCAGCTCCTACAATGAGCAGTTCTTC. Translated: CASSGFSSYNEQFF.

A few counts support this clone. The rearrangement uses TRBV27 and TRBJ1-1; 11 nucleotides line up with TRBD1. Unmatched junction bases numbered 10, after V lost 5 bases and J lost 5 bases. The germline V gene encodes CDR1 MNHEY and CDR2 SMNVEV (reference sequence). The CDR3 runs to 16 residues. In nucleotides, the CDR3 is TGTGCCAGCAGTGTCCGGGACAGGGGGAGAGGGACTGAAGCTTTCTTT. This encodes CASSVRDRGRGTEAFF.

The rearrangement joins TRBV7-9 to TRBJ2-4, with D unclear. V dropped 5 bases and J dropped 11 bases, with 16 bases sitting between them. Looked up from germline, CDR1 is SEHNR and CDR2 is FQNEAQ (reference sequence). The CDR3 covers 13 residues. CDR3: CASSPPPGRLQYF. The CDR3 DNA reads as TGTGCCAGCAGCCCTCCGCCCGGGCGACTTCAGTACTTC.

In its sample, this clone was seen a few times. The V call is TRBV11-2, the J call TRBJ2-3; D not certain. CDR3 length: 14 residues. V lost 4 bases to trimming and J lost 0 bases, with 8 bases between them. Germline values: CDR1 SGHAT, CDR2 FQNNGV. Written as DNA, the CDR3 is TGTGCCAGCAGCTCCCTGGCTAGCACAGATACGCAGTATTTT. This translates into CASSSLASTDTQYF.

V is TRBV7-3 and J is TRBJ2-5, with 8 nucleotides matching TRBD2. After removal of 2 bases from V and 4 bases from J, the junction contained 0 bases not matched to a gene. Germline V gene data show CDR1 as SGHTA and CDR2 as FQGTGA. The CDR3 totals 13 residues. CDR3 amino acids: CASSLLAGETQYF. The CDR3 DNA is TGTGCCAGCAGCTTACTAGCGGGAGAGACCCAGTACTTC.

J is TRBJ2-7 and V is TRBV7-3; 8 bases line up with TRBD1. Trimming at V came to 3 bases and at J to 3 bases, leaving 1 base not matched to a gene. Germline CDR1 reads SGHTA; CDR2 reads FQGTGA. The length of the CDR3 is 13 residues. Written as DNA, the CDR3 is TGTGCCAGCAGCTTTGGACAGGGCTACGAGCAGTACTTC. Amino acid sequence: CASSFGQGYEQYF.

The V and J genes are TRBV6-1 and TRBJ1-3; D remains ambiguous. Germline V CDR1 and CDR2: MNHNS, SASEGT. This CDR3 is 14 amino acids long. Trimming stripped 3 bases from V and 4 bases from J, with 10 bases between. The CDR3 loop reads CASSELGSGNTIYF. CDR3 nucleotide sequence: TGTGCCAGCAGTGAGTTGGGGTCGGGAAACACCATATATTTT.

This chain uses TRBV28 with TRBJ2-7, with D possibly being TRBD1 or TRBD2 (5 bases each). Germline CDR1 is MDHEN and CDR2 is SYDVKM. V gave up 1 base and J gave up 5 bases, with 15 bases separating them. This CDR3 contains 15 residues. CDR3 in DNA: TGTGCCAGCAGTTTATCCGGGGCCCATAGCGACGAGCAGTACTTC. Amino acid sequence: CASSLSGAHSDEQYF.

The genes are TRBV7-2 and TRBJ1-2; D is perhaps TRBD1 (6 bases). Germline loops: CDR1 SGHTA, CDR2 FQGNSA. CDR3 length equals 13 residues. Trimming took off 7 bases at V and 8 bases at J, with 17 bases between the two ends. The DNA for the CDR3 is TGTGCCAGCACCACCCTGGGGGGGCTAGGCTACACCTTC. Translated: CASTTLGGLGYTF. Drawing the rest from reference TRBV7-2 and TRBJ1-2, the complete variable domain is GAGVSQSPSNKVTEKGKDVELRCDPISGHTALYWYRQSLGQGLEFLIYFQGNSAPDKSGLPSDRFSAERTGGSVSTLTIQRTQQEDSAVYLCASTTLGGLGYTFGSGTRLTVV.

V is TRBV7-2 and J is TRBJ2-5; 12 bases align to TRBD2. CDR3 length: 16 amino acids. CDR1 is SGHTA and CDR2 is FQGNSA in the germline V gene. V trimming: 5 bases; J trimming: 5 bases; junction bases outside the gene matches: 9. The CDR3 DNA sequence: TGTGCCAGCAGCCCCCGAAGACTAGCGGGGGTGGAGACCCAGTACTTC. This translates into CASSPRRLAGVETQYF. The entire variable domain, with the rest obtained from reference TRBV7-2 and TRBJ2-5, is as follows: GAGVSQSPSNKVTEKGKDVELRCDPISGHTALYWYRQSLGQGLEFLIYFQGNSAPDKSGLPSDRFSAERTGGSVSTLTIQRTQQEDSAVYLCASSPRRLAGVETQYFGPGTRLLVL.